Presented here are 21 T cell receptor beta chains from one specimen sequenced in a study of T cell responses to AZD1222 COVID-19 vaccine. Sequencing was performed with immunoSEQ multiplex PCR; in TCRdb, only in-frame clones are kept and a portion is missing. The sample carries about 59,000 clones, about 91% recorded once. Material: peripheral blood, obtained 28 days after the second AZD1222 dose. The origin of the receptors is an adult who received the AZD1222 COVID-19 vaccine.

V and J are TRBV21-1 and TRBJ2-3; the table names TRBD2, a call not compared with the DNA. TRBV21-1 is given as a pseudogene. This CDR3 is 20 amino acids long. CDR3 coding DNA: TGTGCCAGCAGCCGAAAACCGGGACTAGCGGGAGGGCCGGGCACAGATACGCAGTATTTT. Its protein product is CASSRKPGLAGGPGTDTQYF.

V and J are TRBV29-1 and TRBJ2-1, with D uncertain. The CDR3 extends over 13 amino acids. Germline-derived CDR1 and CDR2 are SQVTM and ANQGSEA. Trimming cost V 4 bases and J 7 bases, with 14 bases left between them. The CDR3 DNA follows: TGCAGCGTTGCCAACAGTGGTGGGAATGAGCAGTTCTTC. Translation: CSVANSGGNEQFF.

V gene TRBV7-9 combines with J gene TRBJ2-5, with a weak D call TRBD1 (6 bases). The V gene's germline CDR1 is SEHNR and CDR2 FQNEAQ (reference sequence). Trimming shortened V by 5 bases and J by 3 bases, and 10 bases separated the two germline ends. The CDR3 contains 13 residues. The CDR3 spells CASSANREETQYF. The CDR3, as DNA: TGTGCCAGCAGCGCGAACAGGGAAGAGACCCAGTACTTC.

This clone was found once. The V gene is TRBV25-1, the J gene TRBJ2-6; D is undetermined. The CDR3 has 14 residues. Germline V CDR1 and CDR2: MGHDK, SYGVNS. V dropped 6 bases and J dropped 0 bases, with 6 bases sitting between them. The CDR3 loop is CASRRGSGANVLTF. CDR3 in DNA: TGTGCCAGCAGGAGAGGCTCTGGGGCCAACGTCCTGACTTTC. The whole variable domain, remainder taken from reference TRBV25-1 and TRBJ2-6, is EADIYQTPRYLVIGTGKKITLECSQTMGHDKMYWYQQDPGMELHLIHYSYGVNSTEKGDLSSESTVSRIRTEHFPLTLESARPSHTSQYLCASRRGSGANVLTFGAGSRLTVL.

The chain uses TRBV9 and TRBJ2-7, with 7 bases aligning to TRBD1. CDR1 SGDLS and CDR2 YYNGEE come from the germline V gene. The junction had 8 bases not matched to a gene; V was cut back by 0 bases and J by 5 bases. The CDR3 spans 15 residues. The CDR3 region is CASSVVTTGINEQYF. The CDR3, as DNA: TGTGCCAGCAGCGTAGTCACGACAGGGATCAACGAGCAGTACTTC.

The chain employs TRBV7-8 and TRBJ2-7; TRBD1 is a possible D gene (6 bases). The CDR3 has 15 amino acids. Germline values: CDR1 SGHVS, CDR2 FQNEAQ. The germline V and J ends were trimmed by 5 bases and 2 bases, with 16 bases remaining between them. In DNA, the CDR3 is TGTGCCAGCAGCCCCCAATCTACAGGGCCCTACGAGCAGTACTTC. Translating it yields CASSPQSTGPYEQYF.

The chain recombines TRBV3-1 (or the pseudogene TRBV3-2) with TRBJ2-7; 8 nucleotides align to TRBD2. The CDR3 spans 15 residues. Trimming took 1 base from V and 2 from J; bases not matched to a gene: 4. Germline V gene data show CDR1 as LGHDT and CDR2 as YNNKEL (reference sequence). CDR3 sequence reads: CASSQVSGTAYEQYF. The CDR3 nucleotides are TGTGCCAGCAGCCAAGTTAGCGGGACCGCCTACGAGCAGTACTTC.

This clone was counted once. The chain links TRBV5-5 to TRBJ1-4; D is possibly TRBD1 (6 bases). V was pared by 0 bases and J by 0 bases, with 6 bases between. CDR1 SGHKS and CDR2 YYEKEE come from the germline V gene (reference sequence). The CDR3 totals 15 residues. CDR3 DNA: TGTGCCAGCAGCTTGGGGACAGCAACTAATGAAAAACTGTTTTTT. This gives the protein CASSLGTATNEKLFF. The whole variable domain, filled in from reference TRBV5-5 and TRBJ1-4, reads DAGVTQSPTHLIKTRGQQVTLRCSPISGHKSVSWYQQVLGQGPQFIFQYYEKEERGRGNFPDRFSARQFPNYSSELNVNALLLGDSALYLCASSLGTATNEKLFFGSGTQLSVL.

This chain links TRBV28 with TRBJ1-4; a weak D match, TRBD1 (6 bases). The germline V and J ends were trimmed by 5 bases and 10 bases, with 20 bases remaining between them. From germline, CDR1 is MDHEN and CDR2 SYDVKM. CDR3 length: 15 residues. CDR3 sequence reads: CASSQETGLGGKLFF. In DNA form, the CDR3 reads TGTGCCAGCAGTCAAGAGACAGGCCTGGGGGGAAAACTGTTTTTT.

The chain is built from TRBV7-9 and TRBJ2-7; D possibly uses TRBD1 or TRBD2 (5 bases each). The germline CDR1 and CDR2 sequences are SEHNR and FQNEAQ (reference sequence). The CDR3 has 14 amino acids. Trimming removed 5 bases at V and 0 bases at J, with 11 bases between. The CDR3 region is CASSKGRLSYEQYF. The CDR3 bases are TGTGCCAGCAGCAAGGGACGGCTCTCCTACGAGCAGTACTTC.

This clone was counted only a few times. This chain's CDR3 is CASSSGLAKNIQYF. For the CDR3, the DNA is TGTGCCAGCTCGAGCGGGCTAGCCAAAAACATTCAGTACTTC. The chain combines TRBV11-2 with TRBJ2-4, with D tentatively TRBD2 (6 bases). Germline-derived CDR1 and CDR2 are SGHAT and FQNNGV. The CDR3 is 14 residues long. V was trimmed by 8 bases and J by 0 bases, leaving 11 bases between them.

The chain couples TRBV5-8 to TRBJ2-5, with D perhaps matching TRBD1 (6 bases). Deletions cut 5 bases from V and 4 bases from J, with 12 bases between. This CDR3 is built from 13 residues. CDR1 and CDR2 (germline): SGHTS, YDEGEE. CDR3 bases: TGTGCCAGCAGAAGCCGAGGGGGAGAGACCCAGTACTTC. Translating gives CASRSRGGETQYF.

The genes are TRBV19 and TRBJ2-7; D is uncertain. V was clipped by 0 bases and J by 5 bases, with 14 bases between them. The CDR3 is 15 residues long. The germline gives CDR1 LNHDA, CDR2 SQIVND (reference sequence). Written as DNA, the CDR3 is TGTGCCAGTAGTATAGATCGGGCAGTGGGTAACGAGCAGTACTTC. Its translation is CASSIDRAVGNEQYF.

The V and J genes are TRBV10-1 and TRBJ2-1; D is perhaps TRBD1 (5 bases). The length of the CDR3 is 13 residues. Trimming left V 3 bases short and J 7 bases short, with 10 bases between. Germline loops: CDR1 WNHNN, CDR2 SYGVQD (reference sequence). CDR3 residues: CASSEGAWNEQFF. The CDR3 DNA is TGCGCCAGCAGTGAAGGGGCATGGAATGAGCAGTTCTTC.

This chain connects TRBV7-2 to TRBJ2-5; the D is unclear. This CDR3 has 13 amino acids. V was cut by 8 bases and J by 0 bases, with 10 bases left in between. Germline V gene lookup returns CDR1 SGHTA and CDR2 FQGNSA. The CDR3 spells CASGKSYQETQYF. Written as DNA, the CDR3 is TGTGCCAGCGGGAAGTCGTACCAAGAGACCCAGTACTTC.

This clone was picked up one time. V gene TRBV11-3 combines with J gene TRBJ1-1, with 10 nucleotides matching TRBD1. From germline, CDR1 is SGHNT and CDR2 YENEEA. The CDR3 consists of 15 residues. The ends lost 5 bases at V and 1 base at J; junction bases unmatched: 4. The CDR3 coding sequence is TGTGCCAGCAGCCCGGGGACAGGGGCGAACACTGAAGCTTTCTTT. This translates into CASSPGTGANTEAFF.

This chain links TRBV6-4 with TRBJ2-2; D is ambiguous. V lost 3 bases, J lost 8 bases, and 10 bases lay in between. Germline CDR1 and CDR2: MRHNA and SNTAGT. The CDR3 extends over 13 amino acids. CDR3 protein: CASSERNRGELFF. CDR3 nucleotide sequence: TGTGCCAGCAGTGAAAGAAACAGAGGGGAGCTGTTTTTT.

This clone was counted only a few times. The V gene is TRBV7-6, the J gene TRBJ2-5, with TRBD1 identical over 9 bases. V was pared by 4 bases and J by 3 bases, with 3 bases of the junction left unmatched. The CDR3 has 14 residues. Germline assignment: CDR1 SGHVS and CDR2 FNYEAQ. The CDR3: CASSYRTGEETQYF. For the CDR3, the DNA is TGTGCCAGCAGCTACCGGACAGGGGAAGAGACCCAGTACTTC.

The V and J genes are TRBV10-3 and TRBJ1-2; D unclear. Trimming removed 2 bases from V and 8 bases from J, with 12 bases in between. The CDR3 totals 13 residues. The germline gives CDR1 ENHRY, CDR2 SYGVKD. CDR3 sequence reads: CAISEDARYGYTF. DNA for the CDR3: TGTGCCATCAGTGAGGACGCCCGCTACGGCTACACCTTC.

The chain combines TRBV6-2 or TRBV6-3 with TRBJ1-2; no reliable D call. Germline CDR1 reads MNHEY; CDR2 reads SVGEGT. Trimming cost V 5 bases and J 4 bases, with 11 bases left between them. The length of the CDR3 is 13 residues. The CDR3 loop reads CASSPMGIYGYTF. The CDR3 DNA sequence: TGTGCCAGCAGTCCCATGGGAATCTATGGCTACACCTTC.

The table lists this clone with a count of one. The gene calls are TRBV6-1 and TRBJ2-7; D possibly corresponds to TRBD2 (6 bases). This CDR3 comprises 16 residues. The V gene's germline CDR1 is MNHNS and CDR2 SASEGT. The V end was cut by 3 bases, the J end by 0 bases, with 15 bases between. The CDR3 DNA reads as TGTGCCAGCAGTGACGAGATGGCGGGGCGCTCCTACGAGCAGTACTTC. It encodes CASSDEMAGRSYEQYF.